Shown below are 26 T cell receptor beta chains from a single sample sequenced in a study of PD-L1 blockade in urothelial cancer. Here immunoSEQ multiplex PCR was the method, and the copy in TCRdb shows in-frame clones only, minus some. The table includes tens of thousands of clones, roughly 82% detected once. The specimen was PBMCs, collected around atezolizumab (anti-PD-L1) treatment. The source is a man between 65 and 85 years old with urothelial cancer.

This clone has just one count. The chain links TRBV19 to TRBJ2-5; the D gene is possibly TRBD1 (7 bases). The CDR3 contains 16 residues. The germline CDR1 and CDR2 sequences are LNHDA and SQIVND (reference sequence). Trimming stripped 1 base from V and 5 bases from J, with 17 bases between. The CDR3 DNA sequence: TGTGCCAGTAGTATAGGAGGAGGGGGCTCGGGGGAGACCCAGTACTTC. It translates to CASSIGGGGSGETQYF.

The gene calls are TRBV10-3 and TRBJ2-5, with TRBD2 identical over 7 bases. The CDR3 is made up of 15 amino acids. Per germline, CDR1 ENHRY and CDR2 SYGVKD. With V trimmed by 6 bases and J by 5 bases, 12 bases remained unmatched. The CDR3 nucleotides are TGTGCCATCAGCCCCACGGGGAGGGCTGGGGAGACCCAGTACTTC. Protein sequence: CAISPTGRAGETQYF.

The chain joins TRBV2 to TRBJ2-2, with 9 nucleotides matching TRBD2. V dropped 6 bases and J dropped 4; count of bases not matched to a gene: 3. From germline, CDR1 is SNHLY and CDR2 FYNNEI. The CDR3 totals 14 residues. The CDR3, as DNA: TGTGCCAGCAGGAGACTAGCGGCCACCGGGGAGCTGTTTTTT. This codes for CASRRLAATGELFF. Filled out from reference TRBV2 and TRBJ2-2, the complete variable domain reads EPEVTQTPSHQVTQMGQEVILRCVPISNHLYFYWYRQILGQKVEFLVSFYNNEISEKSEIFDDQFSVERPDGSNFTLKIRSTKLEDSAMYFCASRRLAATGELFFGEGSRLTVL.

The chain joins TRBV7-2 to TRBJ2-7, with D possibly TRBD1 on 6 matching bases. Per germline, CDR1 SGHTA and CDR2 FQGNSA. CDR3 length: 15 amino acids. Trimming cost V 5 bases and J 2 bases, with 16 bases left between them. CDR3 sequence: CASSVRYGGPYEQYF. The CDR3 DNA reads as TGTGCCAGCAGCGTTCGTTATGGGGGCCCCTACGAGCAGTACTTC.

This clone was detected only a few times. In nucleotides, the CDR3 is TGCAGTGCTAGAAGAGGGCTTGAAGCTTTCTTT. This gives the protein CSARRGLEAFF. The chain uses TRBV20-1 and TRBJ1-1; D ambiguous. V lost 2 bases and J lost 7, with 8 bases in between. This CDR3 region has 11 residues. Germline V lookup: CDR1 DFQATT, CDR2 SNEGSKA (reference sequence).

This clone was recorded many times. The rearrangement links TRBV5-1 to TRBJ1-6; tentatively, D is TRBD1 (5 bases). The CDR3 is 15 residues long. Trimming cost V 0 bases and J 9 bases, with 13 bases left between them. CDR1 and CDR2 (germline): SGHRS, YFSETQ. The CDR3 region has the DNA TGCGCCAGCAGCTTGGAAGGGGTCGGTCTTTCACCCCTCCACTTT. Encoded protein: CASSLEGVGLSPLHF.

In regard to this clone: Other nucleotide sequences in the sample specify the same CDR3. The chain has TRBV5-1 and TRBJ2-3; TRBD2 might be the D (7 bases). The length of the CDR3 is 15 residues. Germline loops: CDR1 SGHRS, CDR2 YFSETQ. The V end lost 4 bases, the J end lost 0 bases, and 12 bases lay between the germline ends. The CDR3 DNA reads TGCGCCAGCAGCCTCGGGGGGCTAAGCACAGATACGCAGTATTTT. Amino acids: CASSLGGLSTDTQYF. The full variable domain, in which reference TRBV5-1 and TRBJ2-3 provide the parts outside the CDR3, is KAGVTQTPRYLIKTRGQQVTLSCSPISGHRSVSWYQQTPGQGLQFLFEYFSETQRNKGNFPGRFSGRQFSNSRSEMNVSTLELGDSALYLCASSLGGLSTDTQYFGPGTRLTVL.

This chain links TRBV19 with TRBJ1-3; D gene unclear. The CDR3 length is 12 residues. CDR1 and CDR2 from the germline V gene are LNHDA and SQIVND (reference sequence). V was trimmed by 5 bases and J by 2 bases, leaving 4 bases between them. The CDR3 sequence: CASSPAGNTIYF. CDR3 nucleotides: TGTGCCAGTAGTCCAGCTGGAAACACCATATATTTT.

This chain connects TRBV7-9 to TRBJ2-1; TRBD1 matches at 9 bases. Germline V CDR1 and CDR2: SEHNR, FQNEAQ (reference sequence). The CDR3 runs to 16 residues. Losses at the gene ends were 2 bases for V and 5 bases for J; bases not matched to a gene: 7. The DNA for the CDR3 is TGTGCCAGCAGCTTACTCCGGGACAGGGATGACAATGAGCAGTTCTTC. Protein: CASSLLRDRDDNEQFF.

This clone was seen only a few times. The chain recombines TRBV29-1 with TRBJ1-1; D is possibly TRBD1 (6 bases). The germline V gene has CDR1 SQVTM and CDR2 ANQGSEA. The ends were cut back, 0 bases at V and 7 bases at J, with 15 bases in the middle. This CDR3 region has 14 residues. CDR3 protein: CSVEEARGAGEAFF. CDR3 sequence (DNA): TGCAGCGTTGAAGAGGCCAGGGGCGCGGGTGAAGCTTTCTTT. The full variable domain, in which reference TRBV29-1 and TRBJ1-1 provide the parts outside the CDR3, is SAVISQKPSRDICQRGTSLTIQCQVDSQVTMMFWYRQQPGQSLTLIATANQGSEATYESGFVIDKFPISRPNLTFSTLTVSNMSPEDSSIYLCSVEEARGAGEAFFGQGTRLTVV.

This chain uses TRBV2 with TRBJ2-5, with D tentatively TRBD1 (5 bases). This CDR3 is built from 16 residues. CDR1 and CDR2 from the germline V gene are SNHLY and FYNNEI. The V end lost 1 base, the J end lost 5 bases, and 17 bases lay between the germline ends. The CDR3 DNA reads as TGTGCCAGCAGTGAAGAGGGGCAGGTCCGGCAGGAGACCCAGTACTTC. Its protein product is CASSEEGQVRQETQYF.

The chain recombines TRBV19 with TRBJ2-7, with 7 bases lining up with TRBD2. V was pared by 1 base and J by 1 base, with 4 bases of the junction left unmatched. Germline values: CDR1 LNHDA, CDR2 SQIVND (reference sequence). CDR3 length: 15 amino acids. CDR3 protein: CASSIGGSYSYEQYF. Here the CDR3 DNA reads TGTGCCAGTAGTATAGGCGGGAGCTATTCCTACGAGCAGTACTTC.

The chain links TRBV15 to TRBJ2-1, with 11 nucleotides matching TRBD2. This CDR3 is 16 amino acids long. V trimming: 1 base; J trimming: 4 bases; junction bases outside the gene matches: 3. In germline, CDR1 is LNHNV, CDR2 YYDKDF (reference sequence). The CDR3 reads CATSRGLAGRYNEQFF. The CDR3 DNA follows: TGTGCCACCAGCAGAGGACTAGCGGGGCGGTACAATGAGCAGTTCTTC.

This clone has only a few counts. J is TRBJ2-3 and V is TRBV18; 9 bases are a match to TRBD2. Trimming at V came to 2 bases and at J to 4 bases, leaving 7 bases not matched to a gene. The CDR3 is 16 residues long. Germline V gene lookup returns CDR1 KGHSH and CDR2 LQKENI. CDR3 amino acids: CASSPNIAGEADTQYF. Here the CDR3 DNA reads TGTGCCAGCTCACCAAATATAGCGGGAGAAGCAGATACGCAGTATTTT.

The rearrangement uses TRBV7-9 and TRBJ2-2; 7 nucleotides match TRBD1. This CDR3 has 16 residues. CDR1 SEHNR and CDR2 FQNEAQ come from the germline V gene (reference sequence). J was trimmed by 6 bases and V by 6 bases; bases with no gene match: 13. The CDR3: CASSPRQGVRAGELFF. The CDR3 DNA reads as TGTGCCAGCAGTCCCAGACAGGGCGTAAGGGCCGGGGAGCTGTTTTTT.

This clone is a singleton in its sample. The chain combines TRBV4-2 with TRBJ2-5, with 8 bases fitting TRBD2. Germline values: CDR1 LGHNA, CDR2 YNFKEQ. The junction had 10 bases not matched to a gene; V was cut back by 3 bases and J by 1 base. This CDR3 is 17 amino acids long. Here the CDR3 reads CASSQTLGSGGQETQYF. CDR3 nucleotide sequence: TGTGCCAGCAGCCAGACCCTGGGGAGCGGGGGCCAAGAGACCCAGTACTTC.

The chain uses TRBV7-3 and TRBJ2-2; 10 bases map to TRBD2. Per the germline V gene, CDR1 is SGHTA and CDR2 is FQGTGA. J gave up 7 bases and V 3 bases, and 5 bases lay outside the gene matches. The CDR3 totals 15 residues. The CDR3 reads CASSLKRGGDGELFF. CDR3 coding DNA: TGTGCCAGCAGCTTGAAGCGGGGGGGCGACGGGGAGCTGTTTTTT.

The CDR3 region is CAIPDRNQPQHF. CDR3 bases: TGTGCCATCCCGGACAGAAATCAGCCCCAGCATTTT. The genes are TRBV27 and TRBJ1-5; D may be TRBD1 (6 bases). V shed 10 bases and J shed 4 bases, with 11 bases lying between them. Per the germline V gene, CDR1 is MNHEY and CDR2 is SMNVEV (reference sequence). There are 12 residues in the CDR3.

The chain uses TRBV7-6 and TRBJ2-1; 14 nucleotides line up with TRBD2. V dropped 5 bases and J dropped 8; count of bases not matched to a gene: 5. The CDR3 totals 15 residues. Per the germline V gene, CDR1 is SGHVS and CDR2 is FNYEAQ. CDR3 loop: CASSTTSGGAHEQFF. In DNA form, the CDR3 reads TGTGCCAGCAGCACGACTAGCGGGGGGGCCCATGAGCAGTTCTTC.

This clone was detected only a few times. The chain links TRBV5-1 to TRBJ1-2; D is possibly TRBD1 (5 bases). Trimming took 0 bases from V and 4 from J, leaving 10 bases between them. This CDR3 comprises 14 residues. Germline-derived CDR1 and CDR2 are SGHRS and YFSETQ. The CDR3 DNA reads as TGCGCCAGCAGCTTGGCAGGGAACTCCTATGGCTACACCTTC. Amino acid sequence: CASSLAGNSYGYTF. The full variable domain, completed using reference TRBV5-1 and TRBJ1-2, is KAGVTQTPRYLIKTRGQQVTLSCSPISGHRSVSWYQQTPGQGLQFLFEYFSETQRNKGNFPGRFSGRQFSNSRSEMNVSTLELGDSALYLCASSLAGNSYGYTFGSGTRLTVV.

The chain links TRBV19 to TRBJ2-3; 12 bases match TRBD2. The junction had 3 bases not matched to a gene; V was cut back by 2 bases and J by 3 bases. CDR3 length: 16 residues. Looked up from germline, CDR1 is LNHDA and CDR2 is SQIVND (reference sequence). CDR3 residues: CASSITSGGLTDTQYF. The CDR3 bases are TGTGCCAGTAGTATAACTAGCGGGGGGCTTACAGATACGCAGTATTTT.

Concerning this clone itself: At the DNA level, this CDR3 is encoded by other sequences in the same sample as well. This chain joins TRBV7-3 and TRBJ2-5; TRBD1 agrees at 7 bases. Germline CDR1 is SGHTA and CDR2 is FQGTGA. The CDR3 has 13 amino acids. The V segment lost 1 base and the J segment 5 bases; nucleotides outside the gene matches: 1. CDR3 nucleotides: TGTGCCAGCAGCTTAAACAGGGGCGAGACCCAGTACTTC. Translating it yields CASSLNRGETQYF.

This clone has a single count. This chain joins TRBV6-5 and TRBJ2-3; D is uncertain. Germline loops: CDR1 MNHEY, CDR2 SVGAGI. V was shortened by 5 bases and J by 6 bases, with 6 bases between the two germline ends. The CDR3 loop spans 11 amino acids. The CDR3 sequence is CASSTEDTQYF. The DNA of the CDR3 is TGTGCCAGCAGTACTGAGGATACGCAGTATTTT.

This clone occurred a few times. The V call is TRBV19, the J call TRBJ2-7; 9 nucleotides agree with TRBD1. The V gene's germline CDR1 is LNHDA and CDR2 SQIVND (reference sequence). The CDR3 length is 14 residues. V was clipped by 4 bases and J by 8 bases; unmatched bases: 9. The CDR3 is CASSKPGQGIQQYF. The CDR3 DNA reads TGTGCCAGTAGTAAGCCGGGACAGGGCATCCAGCAGTACTTC.

This clone was detected only once. The V gene is TRBV19, the J gene TRBJ1-2, with 8 positions matching TRBD1. Germline lookup yields CDR1 LNHDA and CDR2 SQIVND (reference sequence). This CDR3 region has 14 residues. Losses at the gene ends were 6 bases for V and 1 base for J; bases not matched to a gene: 4. The CDR3 is CASSPTGDNYGYTF. CDR3 in DNA: TGTGCCAGTAGCCCGACAGGGGATAACTATGGCTACACCTTC.

The chain links TRBV29-1 to TRBJ2-7, with a weak D call TRBD2 (5 bases). The CDR3 covers 12 residues. Trimming took 3 bases from V and 4 from J, leaving 10 bases between them. Germline V gene lookup returns CDR1 SQVTM and CDR2 ANQGSEA. CDR3: CSVEGRRYEQYF. The CDR3 bases are TGCAGCGTTGAGGGTAGGAGGTACGAGCAGTACTTC.